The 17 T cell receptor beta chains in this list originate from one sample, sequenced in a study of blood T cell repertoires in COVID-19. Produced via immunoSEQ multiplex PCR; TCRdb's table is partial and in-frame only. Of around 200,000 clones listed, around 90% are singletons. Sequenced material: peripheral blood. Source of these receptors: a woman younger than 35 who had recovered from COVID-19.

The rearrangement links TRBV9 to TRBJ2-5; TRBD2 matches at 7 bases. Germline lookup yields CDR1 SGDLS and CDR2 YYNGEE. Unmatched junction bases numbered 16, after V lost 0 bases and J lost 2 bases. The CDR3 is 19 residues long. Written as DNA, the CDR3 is TGTGCCAGCAGCGTAGATCCGGACTCGCGGATAGCGGGTCAAGAGACCCAGTACTTC. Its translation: CASSVDPDSRIAGQETQYF.

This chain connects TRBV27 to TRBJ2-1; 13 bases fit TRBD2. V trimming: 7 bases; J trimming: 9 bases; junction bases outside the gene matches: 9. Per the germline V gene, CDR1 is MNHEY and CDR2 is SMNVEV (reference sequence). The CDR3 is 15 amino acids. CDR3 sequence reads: CASTYGLAGAGEQFF. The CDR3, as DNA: TGTGCCAGCACCTACGGACTAGCGGGAGCGGGTGAGCAGTTCTTC.

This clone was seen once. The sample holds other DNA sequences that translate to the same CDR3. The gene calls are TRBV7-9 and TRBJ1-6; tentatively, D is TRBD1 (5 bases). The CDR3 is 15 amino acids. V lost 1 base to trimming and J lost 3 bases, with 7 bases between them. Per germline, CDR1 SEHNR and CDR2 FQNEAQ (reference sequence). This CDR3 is CASSLGGGYNSPLHF. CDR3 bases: TGTGCCAGCAGCTTAGGCGGGGGCTATAATTCACCCCTCCACTTT.

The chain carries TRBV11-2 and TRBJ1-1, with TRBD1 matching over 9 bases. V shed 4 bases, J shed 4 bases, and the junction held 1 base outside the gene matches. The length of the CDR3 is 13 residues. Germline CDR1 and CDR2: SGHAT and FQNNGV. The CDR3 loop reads CASSSDRGTEAFF. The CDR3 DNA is TGTGCCAGCAGCTCGGACAGGGGCACTGAAGCTTTCTTT.

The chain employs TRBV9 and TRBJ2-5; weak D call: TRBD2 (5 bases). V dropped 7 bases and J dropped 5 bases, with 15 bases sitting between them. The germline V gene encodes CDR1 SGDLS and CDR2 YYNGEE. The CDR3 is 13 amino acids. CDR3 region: CASGPVWEETQYF. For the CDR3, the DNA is TGTGCCAGCGGACCCGTCTGGGAGGAGACCCAGTACTTC.

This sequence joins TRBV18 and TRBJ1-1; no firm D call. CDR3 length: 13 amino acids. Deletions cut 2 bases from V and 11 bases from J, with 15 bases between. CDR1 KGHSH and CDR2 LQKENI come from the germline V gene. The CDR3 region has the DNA TGTGCCAGCTCACCAACCAGAGAGGCGGGTGCTTTCTTT. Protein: CASSPTREAGAFF.

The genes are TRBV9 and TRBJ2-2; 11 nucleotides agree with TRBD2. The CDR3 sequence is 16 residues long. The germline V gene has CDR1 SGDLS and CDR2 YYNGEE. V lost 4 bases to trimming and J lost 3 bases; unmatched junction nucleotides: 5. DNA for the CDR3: TGTGCCAGCAGCAACCGACTAGCGGGACACACCGGGGAGCTGTTTTTT. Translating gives CASSNRLAGHTGELFF.

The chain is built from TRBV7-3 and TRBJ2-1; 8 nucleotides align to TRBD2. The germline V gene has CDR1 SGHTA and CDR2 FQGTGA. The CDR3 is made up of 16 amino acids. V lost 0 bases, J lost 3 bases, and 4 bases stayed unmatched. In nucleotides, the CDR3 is TGTGCCAGCAGCTTAACTCCGGGAGGGGTCTACAATGAGCAGTTCTTC. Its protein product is CASSLTPGGVYNEQFF.

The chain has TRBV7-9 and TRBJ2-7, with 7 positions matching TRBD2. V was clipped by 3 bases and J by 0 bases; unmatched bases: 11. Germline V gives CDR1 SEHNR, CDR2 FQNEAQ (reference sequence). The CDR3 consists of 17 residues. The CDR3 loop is CASSFAGYTSDSYEQYF. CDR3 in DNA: TGTGCCAGCAGCTTCGCGGGGTATACTAGCGACTCCTACGAGCAGTACTTC.

This CDR3 is CAWSAHPTLAARLHEQYF. CDR3 sequence (DNA): TGTGCCTGGAGTGCCCATCCCACGTTAGCGGCAAGGCTCCACGAGCAGTACTTC. The chain recombines TRBV30 with TRBJ2-7, with D possibly matching TRBD2 (6 bases). This CDR3 has 18 amino acids. V shed 1 base and J shed 5 bases, with 27 bases lying between them. The V gene's germline CDR1 is GTSNPN and CDR2 SVGIG (reference sequence).

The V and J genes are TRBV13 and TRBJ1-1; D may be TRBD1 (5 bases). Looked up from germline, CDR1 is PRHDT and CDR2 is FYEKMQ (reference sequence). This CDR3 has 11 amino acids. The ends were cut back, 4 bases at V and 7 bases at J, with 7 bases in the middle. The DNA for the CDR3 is TGTGCCAGCAGCTCGGACAATGAAGCTTTCTTT. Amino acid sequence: CASSSDNEAFF. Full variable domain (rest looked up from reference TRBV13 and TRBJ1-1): AAGVIQSPRHLIKEKRETATLKCYPIPRHDTVYWYQQGPGQDPQFLISFYEKMQSDKGSIPDRFSAQQFSDYHSELNMSSLELGDSALYFCASSSDNEAFFGQGTRLTVV.

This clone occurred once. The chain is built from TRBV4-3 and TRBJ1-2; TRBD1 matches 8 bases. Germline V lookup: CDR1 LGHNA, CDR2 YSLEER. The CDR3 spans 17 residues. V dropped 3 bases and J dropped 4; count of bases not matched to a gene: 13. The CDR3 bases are TGCGCCAGCAGCCAGCGTATTTCCGGGACAGGACCCTATGGCTACACCTTC. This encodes CASSQRISGTGPYGYTF.

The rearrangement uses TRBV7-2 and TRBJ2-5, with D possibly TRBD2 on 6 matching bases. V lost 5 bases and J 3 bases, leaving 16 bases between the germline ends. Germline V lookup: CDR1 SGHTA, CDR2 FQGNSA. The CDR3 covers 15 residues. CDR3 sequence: CASSPLANIKETQYF. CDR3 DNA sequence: TGTGCCAGCAGCCCCCTAGCGAATATTAAAGAGACCCAGTACTTC.

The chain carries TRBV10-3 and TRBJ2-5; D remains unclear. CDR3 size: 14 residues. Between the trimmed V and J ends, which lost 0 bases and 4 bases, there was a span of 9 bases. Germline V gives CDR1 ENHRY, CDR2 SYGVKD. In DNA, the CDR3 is TGTGCCATCAGTGAGTCAACGGGTTCAGAGACCCAGTACTTC. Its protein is CAISESTGSETQYF.

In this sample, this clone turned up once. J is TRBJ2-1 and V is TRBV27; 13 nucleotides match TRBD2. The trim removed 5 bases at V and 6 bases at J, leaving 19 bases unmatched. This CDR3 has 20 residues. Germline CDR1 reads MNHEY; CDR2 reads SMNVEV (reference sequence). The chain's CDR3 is CASSKGLAGVGIHRGNEQFF. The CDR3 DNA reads TGTGCCAGCAGTAAAGGACTAGCGGGAGTGGGCATACATCGGGGCAATGAGCAGTTCTTC.

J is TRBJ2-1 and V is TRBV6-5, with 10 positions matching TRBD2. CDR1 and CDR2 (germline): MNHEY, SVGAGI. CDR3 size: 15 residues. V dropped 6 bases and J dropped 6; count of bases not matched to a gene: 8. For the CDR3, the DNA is TGTGCCAGCAGATCTCCTAGCGGGAGAATCAATGAGCAGTTCTTC. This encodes CASRSPSGRINEQFF.

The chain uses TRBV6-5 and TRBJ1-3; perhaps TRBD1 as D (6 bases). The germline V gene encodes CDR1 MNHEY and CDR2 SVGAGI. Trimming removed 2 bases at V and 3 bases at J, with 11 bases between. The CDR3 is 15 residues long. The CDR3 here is CASSYHGQIGNTIYF. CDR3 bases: TGTGCCAGCAGTTACCATGGACAGATTGGAAACACCATATATTTT.